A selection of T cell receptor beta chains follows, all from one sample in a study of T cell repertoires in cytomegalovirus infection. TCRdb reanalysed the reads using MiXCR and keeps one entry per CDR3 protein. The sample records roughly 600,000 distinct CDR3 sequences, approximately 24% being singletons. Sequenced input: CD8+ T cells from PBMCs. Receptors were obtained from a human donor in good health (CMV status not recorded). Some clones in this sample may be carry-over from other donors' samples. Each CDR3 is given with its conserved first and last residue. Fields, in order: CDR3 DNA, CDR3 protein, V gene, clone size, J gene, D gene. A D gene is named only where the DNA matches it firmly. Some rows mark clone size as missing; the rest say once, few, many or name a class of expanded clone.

CDR3 DNA: TGCAGTGCCGATGGAAGGGCAACCAGCTCCTACGAGCAGTACTTC
CDR3 protein: CSADGRATSSYEQYF
V gene: TRBV20-1
clone size: few
J gene: TRBJ2-7
D gene: -

CDR3 DNA: TGTGCCAGCAGCTTAGTGTCACTCCTATATGGCTACACCTTC
CDR3 protein: CASSLVSLLYGYTF
V gene: TRBV7-9
clone size: -
J gene: TRBJ1-2
D gene: -

CDR3 DNA: TGCAGTGCTTCCTCTAGCCGGCGAAGCAATGAGCAGTTCTTC
CDR3 protein: CSASSSRRSNEQFF
V gene: TRBV20-1
clone size: -
J gene: TRBJ2-1
D gene: -

CDR3 DNA: TGCAGCGTTGAAGATCCTTCTGGACAGGGGGCAGGAGTCCTGACTTTC
CDR3 protein: CSVEDPSGQGAGVLTF
V gene: TRBV29-1
clone size: -
J gene: TRBJ2-6
D gene: TRBD1

CDR3 DNA: TGTGCCAGCAGTGGAACTAGCGGGGGGGCCGCTGAGACCCAGTACTTC
CDR3 protein: CASSGTSGGAAETQYF
V gene: TRBV2
clone size: -
J gene: TRBJ2-5
D gene: TRBD2

CDR3 DNA: TGTGCCAGCAGTTGGAGGGGAGGCACCGGGGAGCTGTTTTTT
CDR3 protein: CASSWRGGTGELFF
V gene: TRBV28
clone size: many
J gene: TRBJ2-2
D gene: -

CDR3 DNA: TGTGCCAGCAGTTTAGGGGCTCCATCGGCGGGCTACACCTTC
CDR3 protein: CASSLGAPSAGYTF
V gene: TRBV28
clone size: -
J gene: TRBJ1-2
D gene: -

CDR3 DNA: TGCGCCAGCAATCGGGACAGTATCAATGAGCAGTTCTTC
CDR3 protein: CASNRDSINEQFF
V gene: TRBV23-1
clone size: few
J gene: TRBJ2-1
D gene: TRBD1

CDR3 DNA: TGTGCCAGCAGCCCCCCGGGGGGGGGCAGGAATGAGCAGTTCTTC
CDR3 protein: CASSPPGGGRNEQFF
V gene: TRBV7-9
clone size: few
J gene: TRBJ2-1
D gene: TRBD2

CDR3 DNA: TGTGCCAGCAGTCGTCAGGGGCATGGCTACACCTTC
CDR3 protein: CASSRQGHGYTF
V gene: TRBV28
clone size: -
J gene: TRBJ1-2
D gene: -

CDR3 DNA: TGTGCCAGCAGCCCCCTTTCCCCACCGGGAGAGACCCAGTACTTC
CDR3 protein: CASSPLSPPGETQYF
V gene: TRBV7-4
clone size: few
J gene: TRBJ2-5
D gene: -

CDR3 DNA: TGTGCCAGCAATGCTCTAGCGGGGGGCGAAAATGAGCAGTTCTTC
CDR3 protein: CASNALAGGENEQFF
V gene: TRBV6-8
clone size: few
J gene: TRBJ2-1
D gene: TRBD2

CDR3 DNA: TGTGCCAGCAGCCCCACCCCAGCGGGGGGAAGAACAGATACGCAGTATTTT
CDR3 protein: CASSPTPAGGRTDTQYF
V gene: TRBV7-9
clone size: -
J gene: TRBJ2-3
D gene: TRBD2

CDR3 DNA: TGTGCCATCCTAGTACAGTACAATGAGCAGTTCTTC
CDR3 protein: CAILVQYNEQFF
V gene: TRBV2
clone size: few
J gene: TRBJ2-1
D gene: -

CDR3 DNA: TGTGCCACCTCAACAGGGGTAAATCAGCCCCAGCATTTT
CDR3 protein: CATSTGVNQPQHF
V gene: TRBV6-1
clone size: many
J gene: TRBJ1-5
D gene: TRBD1

CDR3 DNA: TGTGCCAGCAGCTTTGGACAGGGGGCAGCGGATACGCAGTATTTT
CDR3 protein: CASSFGQGAADTQYF
V gene: TRBV7-6
clone size: many
J gene: TRBJ2-3
D gene: TRBD1

CDR3 DNA: TGTGCCAGCAGTCAGACAGGGATCTATAGCAATCAGCCCCAGCATTTT
CDR3 protein: CASSQTGIYSNQPQHF
V gene: TRBV2
clone size: -
J gene: TRBJ1-5
D gene: TRBD1

CDR3 DNA: TGCAGCGACTCACGGACAGGGTATGAGCAGTTCTTC
CDR3 protein: CSDSRTGYEQFF
V gene: TRBV29-1
clone size: -
J gene: TRBJ2-1
D gene: TRBD1

CDR3 DNA: TGTGCCATCAGGGACCGCAGGGACGAGCAGTACTTC
CDR3 protein: CAIRDRRDEQYF
V gene: TRBV10-3
clone size: -
J gene: TRBJ2-7
D gene: -

CDR3 DNA: TGTGCCACCAGTGATTTGGGGAGCGTTACGCCCCAGCATTTT
CDR3 protein: CATSDLGSVTPQHF
V gene: TRBV24-1
clone size: -
J gene: TRBJ1-5
D gene: -

CDR3 DNA: TGTGCCAGCAGCTACGACCCCGACCCCTACAATGAGCAGTTCTTC
CDR3 protein: CASSYDPDPYNEQFF
V gene: TRBV7-9
clone size: -
J gene: TRBJ2-1
D gene: -

CDR3 DNA: TGCAGCGTTGAAGAAGGGACTAGCGGGAGATTCACAGATACGCAGTATTTT
CDR3 protein: CSVEEGTSGRFTDTQYF
V gene: TRBV29-1
clone size: many
J gene: TRBJ2-3
D gene: TRBD2

CDR3 DNA: TGTGCCAGCAGCTTGGGCCCACACAAGCGGTCCTACAATGAGCAGTTCTTC
CDR3 protein: CASSLGPHKRSYNEQFF
V gene: TRBV7-6
clone size: many
J gene: TRBJ2-1
D gene: -